This TCR beta chain was found in a study of T cells after yellow fever vaccination. The study, taken as a whole, reports: Subsequent to the booster, the majority of primary-vaccination clones reappeared (roughly 95% CD4, roughly 90% CD8). Overall, a small share of clonotypes was seen in both CD4 and CD8 compartments. Researchers cautioned that FACS-sorted repertoires could harbor abundant clonotypes contaminating from the bulk population.

Germline V CDR1 and CDR2: SGHTA, FQGNSA. V lost 2 bases, J lost 5 bases, and 15 bases lay in between. The CDR3 runs 15 residues. Points on this clonotype: Its antigen is undetermined.

5'RACE template switching generated TCR cDNA, adding a universal primer site and UMIs. TCRdb analysed the 5' RACE reads with MiXCR anew, one entry per CDR3 protein. The data show 250,000 to 300,000 distinct CDR3 sequences, with roughly 5.2% seen just once and 2.5% to 4% held by the top ten. This TCR derives from a young man who received the YFV17D yellow fever vaccine. The rearrangement joins TRBV7-2 to TRBJ2-5; no reliable D call. The source was CD4+ T cells sorted from PBMCs, collected on the day of the yellow fever booster vaccination. The CDR3 protein is CASSLRYSVVETQYF. CDR3 nucleotide sequence: TGTGCCAGCAGCTTACGGTATAGTGTGGTCGAGACCCAGTACTTC.